Here is one T cell receptor beta chain with its context. The source of the sample is a study of blood T cell repertoires in COVID-19. Sequencing was performed with immunoSEQ multiplex PCR; in TCRdb, only in-frame clones are kept and a portion is missing. The data hold 200,000 to 250,000 clones, with around 91% observed a single time. Participant ages covered roughly 18 to 89 years across about two dozen US areas. Cohort allocation depended upon clinical history that participants reported. Looked up from germline, CDR1 is SGHVS and CDR2 is FQNEAQ. Trimming took off 5 bases at V and 4 bases at J, with 14 bases between the two ends. There are 14 residues in the CDR3.

The sequenced sample was PBMCs or T cells enriched from blood (not recorded which). This chain links TRBV7-8 with TRBJ1-1; D is undetermined. This clonotype originated in a woman aged 18-29 years in a cohort exposed to, infected with or recovered from COVID-19 (not recorded which). This chain's CDR3 is CASSPGEGSTEAFF. Here the CDR3 DNA reads TGTGCCAGCAGCCCCGGTGAGGGAAGCACTGAAGCTTTCTTT.